The 32 T cell receptor beta chains given below trace back to one sample, sequenced in a study of CD8+ T cells in alopecia areata. The sample's treatment: oral pan-JAK inhibitor, 5-10 mg twice daily. It was cDNA, reverse transcribed from extracted RNA, that served as the sequencing template. Method: immunoSEQ multiplex PCR; TCRdb's copy keeps in-frame clones and lacks some. The sample shows about 160,000 clones, less than 70% of them seen only once. The sequencing used CD4+ T cells sorted from blood, collected at week 24, from a patient treated with tofacitinib. All receptors come from a human donor with alopecia areata.

J is TRBJ2-5 and V is TRBV5-1; 7 bases line up with TRBD1. J was trimmed by 2 bases and V by 2 bases; bases with no gene match: 6. The length of the CDR3 is 15 residues. Looked up from germline, CDR1 is SGHRS and CDR2 is YFSETQ. CDR3 amino acids: CASSFADRTQETQYF. DNA for the CDR3: TGCGCCAGCAGCTTCGCGGACAGGACTCAAGAGACCCAGTACTTC.

The gene calls are TRBV6-1 and TRBJ1-5; D is unclear. CDR3 size: 13 residues. The germline V and J ends were trimmed by 4 bases and 0 bases, with 4 bases remaining between them. Per the germline V gene, CDR1 is MNHNS and CDR2 is SASEGT. CDR3 in amino acids: CASSGGSNQPQHF. The CDR3 nucleotides are TGTGCCAGCAGTGGTGGTAGCAATCAGCCCCAGCATTTT.

This rearrangement joins TRBV2 to TRBJ2-5, with a tentative D call TRBD2 (5 bases). Germline loops: CDR1 SNHLY, CDR2 FYNNEI. The CDR3 has 17 residues. The V and J ends lost 5 bases and 1 base respectively, with 20 bases between them. The DNA of the CDR3 is TGTGCCAGCAGTATTTCGCCGTTAAATAGCGTCCAAGAGACCCAGTACTTC. Encoded protein: CASSISPLNSVQETQYF.

This clone was detected a few times. The V and J genes are TRBV30 and TRBJ1-1, with a weak D call TRBD1 (6 bases). The CDR3 has 14 residues. Germline V gene sequence: CDR1 GTSNPN, CDR2 SVGIG (reference sequence). V lost 1 base and J lost 2, with 11 bases in between. The CDR3 DNA follows: TGTGCCTGGAGTGGAGGACAGTTAAACACTGAAGCTTTCTTT. This encodes CAWSGGQLNTEAFF.

The CDR3 spells CSARISEQFF. CDR3 sequence (DNA): TGCAGTGCTAGGATAAGCGAGCAGTTCTTC. The chain has TRBV20-1 and TRBJ2-1; D remains unclear. CDR3 length: 10 residues. V lost 3 bases and J 10 bases, leaving 7 bases between the germline ends. The germline gives CDR1 DFQATT, CDR2 SNEGSKA (reference sequence).

This clone has a single count. The rearrangement uses TRBV6-1 and TRBJ1-2; D is ambiguous. Germline assignment: CDR1 MNHNS and CDR2 SASEGT. The CDR3 has 13 amino acids. Deletions cut 5 bases from V and 4 bases from J, with 11 bases between. CDR3: CASSHGIGYGYTF. CDR3 sequence (DNA): TGTGCCAGCAGTCACGGGATCGGCTATGGCTACACCTTC.

This rearrangement joins TRBV25-1 to TRBJ1-1; TRBD1 is a possible D gene (5 bases). Trimming cost V 5 bases and J 5 bases, with 18 bases left between them. This CDR3 is 15 amino acids long. The germline V gene has CDR1 MGHDK and CDR2 SYGVNS. The CDR3 reads CASSTPGTGVTEAFF. The CDR3 DNA follows: TGTGCCAGCAGTACCCCCGGGACCGGGGTAACTGAAGCTTTCTTT.

The gene calls are TRBV29-1 and TRBJ2-7; no definite D call. With 4 bases removed from V and 0 bases from J, the gap between germline ends came to 10 bases. The CDR3 extends over 13 amino acids. Germline CDR1 is SQVTM and CDR2 is ANQGSEA. The CDR3 region is CSVALRNSYEQYF. CDR3 nucleotides: TGCAGCGTTGCCCTGCGGAACTCCTACGAGCAGTACTTC.

This chain connects TRBV30 to TRBJ1-3; D gene uncertain. Looked up from germline, CDR1 is GTSNPN and CDR2 is SVGIG (reference sequence). V was cut by 5 bases and J by 10 bases, with 9 bases left in between. The CDR3 has 10 residues. CDR3 sequence: CAWDKGTIYF. The CDR3, as DNA: TGTGCCTGGGATAAGGGAACCATATATTTT.

CDR3 sequence reads: CASSVSPGGQETQYF. In DNA, the CDR3 is TGTGCCAGCAGCGTATCCCCGGGGGGGCAAGAGACCCAGTACTTC. The rearrangement links TRBV4-2 to TRBJ2-5; the match to TRBD2 covers 8 bases. The CDR3 has 15 residues. V was clipped by 5 bases and J by 2 bases; unmatched bases: 7. The germline gives CDR1 LGHNA, CDR2 YNFKEQ.

The rearrangement uses TRBV2 and TRBJ1-1; TRBD1 matches 7 bases. Germline loops: CDR1 SNHLY, CDR2 FYNNEI. The CDR3 length is 15 residues. J lost 2 bases, V lost 6 bases, and 9 bases had no gene match. CDR3 protein: CASSPKAGGNTEAFF. In DNA, the CDR3 is TGTGCCAGCAGCCCCAAGGCAGGGGGTAACACTGAAGCTTTCTTT.

This clone was seen a single time. The chain employs TRBV30 and TRBJ1-4; D is uncertain. Germline V gene lookup returns CDR1 GTSNPN and CDR2 SVGIG (reference sequence). CDR3 size: 13 residues. Trimming pared 2 bases from V and 7 bases from J, leaving 11 bases between. CDR3 in amino acids: CAWSNRLGEKLFF. For the CDR3, the DNA is TGTGCCTGGAGTAACAGATTGGGTGAAAAACTGTTTTTT.

This rearrangement joins TRBV30 to TRBJ2-1; D gene ambiguous. The CDR3 has 12 residues. CDR1 is GTSNPN, CDR2 SVGIG, per germline (reference sequence). The germline V and J ends were trimmed by 0 bases and 5 bases, with 5 bases remaining between them. Here the CDR3 DNA reads TGTGCCTGGAGTGTGCTACACAATGAGCAGTTCTTC. Protein sequence: CAWSVLHNEQFF.

This clone has just a few counts. The rearrangement joins TRBV5-1 to TRBJ1-1; possible D gene TRBD1, 5 bases. CDR3 length: 17 amino acids. With 2 bases removed from V and 1 base from J, the gap between germline ends came to 18 bases. The germline gives CDR1 SGHRS, CDR2 YFSETQ. The CDR3 nucleotides are TGCGCCAGCAGCTTTACACCAGGGCTTCGGGGGAACACTGAAGCTTTCTTT. Its translation: CASSFTPGLRGNTEAFF.

The chain has TRBV29-1 and TRBJ1-2; D might be TRBD1 (5 bases). CDR3 size: 15 residues. Germline loops: CDR1 SQVTM, CDR2 ANQGSEA. With 3 bases removed from V and 4 bases from J, the gap between germline ends came to 18 bases. Written as DNA, the CDR3 is TGCAGCGTTGACCCTCAGGGTGGCGAAGTCTATGGCTACACCTTC. The encoded protein is CSVDPQGGEVYGYTF.

This clone was counted between two and nine times. Here the CDR3 DNA reads TGCAGCGGAGACAGGGAAGAGACCCAGTACTTC. This encodes CSGDREETQYF. The chain couples TRBV29-1 to TRBJ2-5, with 7 bases fitting TRBD1. The CDR3 covers 11 residues. The V and J ends lost 7 bases and 3 bases, in that order; junction bases with no gene match: 2. The germline V gene has CDR1 SQVTM and CDR2 ANQGSEA.

This chain uses TRBV15 with TRBJ2-7; D is tentatively TRBD1 or TRBD2 (5 bases each). CDR3 length equals 18 residues. Trimming stripped 3 bases from V and 0 bases from J, with 21 bases between. Germline V lookup: CDR1 LNHNV, CDR2 YYDKDF (reference sequence). The CDR3 reads CATSSKRSRGPGSYEQYF. CDR3 coding DNA: TGTGCCACCAGCAGTAAAAGGTCGAGGGGACCCGGCTCCTACGAGCAGTACTTC.

This chain uses TRBV28 with TRBJ2-7; 7 bases match TRBD1. The germline CDR1 and CDR2 sequences are MDHEN and SYDVKM. This CDR3 spans 14 amino acids. The V segment lost 2 bases and the J segment 2 bases; nucleotides outside the gene matches: 3. The CDR3 DNA reads TGTGCCAGCAGTTTAACGCAGGGGGCCTACGAGCAGTACTTC. Its translation: CASSLTQGAYEQYF.

The chain is built from TRBV6-1 and TRBJ1-5; tentative D call: TRBD1 (6 bases). CDR1 MNHNS and CDR2 SASEGT come from the germline V gene. The V end was cut by 4 bases, the J end by 0 bases, with 13 bases between. The CDR3 loop spans 16 amino acids. The DNA of the CDR3 is TGTGCCAGCAGTGCTCCCAAGGGGGGTAGCAATCAGCCCCAGCATTTT. Its translation is CASSAPKGGSNQPQHF.

This clone was detected a few times. V usage is TRBV5-1 and J usage is TRBJ1-1; perhaps TRBD1 as D (5 bases). With 0 bases removed from V and 0 bases from J, the gap between germline ends came to 12 bases. The V gene's germline CDR1 is SGHRS and CDR2 YFSETQ. The CDR3 runs to 16 residues. The CDR3 DNA follows: TGCGCCAGCAGCTTGGAATCCGGACATATGAACACTGAAGCTTTCTTT. Translating it yields CASSLESGHMNTEAFF.

In the case of this clone: A read error may account for a junction end that differs from germline. The chain joins TRBV7-2 to TRBJ2-7; D not certain. CDR1 is SGHTA, CDR2 FQGNSA, per germline. The CDR3 spans 11 residues. The CDR3 DNA follows: TGTGCCAGCAACTTAGATCGGGAGCAGTACTTC. Translation: CASNLDREQYF.

This clone was seen a few times. This sequence joins TRBV30 and TRBJ1-2; D ambiguous. The V gene's germline CDR1 is GTSNPN and CDR2 SVGIG (reference sequence). This CDR3 spans 14 amino acids. Trimming pared 1 base from V and 6 bases from J, leaving 15 bases between. The CDR3 here is CAWSALRGFHGYTF. In nucleotides, the CDR3 is TGTGCCTGGAGTGCCCTCCGGGGATTCCATGGCTACACCTTC.

This clone has only a few counts. This chain uses TRBV30 with TRBJ1-6; 8 positions agree with TRBD1. V was clipped by 1 base and J by 9 bases; unmatched bases: 8. CDR3 length: 15 amino acids. Germline CDR1 reads GTSNPN; CDR2 reads SVGIG (reference sequence). The CDR3 DNA reads TGTGCCTGGAGTGGCCCGTTCACAGGGGGTTCACCCCTCCACTTT. This codes for CAWSGPFTGGSPLHF.

The genes are TRBV25-1 and TRBJ1-5; no firm D call. This CDR3 region has 13 residues. V was pared by 2 bases and J by 1 base, with 3 bases between. CDR1 and CDR2 from the germline V gene are MGHDK and SYGVNS. DNA for the CDR3: TGTGCCAGCAGTGAAGGAAGCAATCAGCCCCAGCATTTT. Protein sequence: CASSEGSNQPQHF.

The V gene is TRBV29-1, the J gene TRBJ1-4; TRBD1 matches 9 bases. Germline CDR1 is SQVTM and CDR2 is ANQGSEA. The trim removed 7 bases at V and 5 bases at J, leaving 8 bases unmatched. The CDR3 contains 14 residues. The CDR3 DNA reads TGCAGCGCAGCTTTGGGGACAGGGAATGAAAAACTGTTTTTT. Translating it yields CSAALGTGNEKLFF.

The sample holds a few counts of this clone. The chain employs TRBV29-1 and TRBJ2-1; perhaps TRBD2 as D (6 bases). V gave up 3 bases and J gave up 3 bases, with 12 bases separating them. The CDR3 runs to 14 residues. Germline V gene lookup returns CDR1 SQVTM and CDR2 ANQGSEA. The CDR3 loop reads CSVDLWGDYNEQFF. For the CDR3, the DNA is TGCAGCGTTGATTTGTGGGGGGACTACAATGAGCAGTTCTTC.

This chain connects TRBV30 to TRBJ2-7; the D gene is possibly TRBD1 (5 bases). Germline CDR1 is GTSNPN and CDR2 is SVGIG (reference sequence). With 1 base removed from V and 0 bases from J, the gap between germline ends came to 16 bases. The CDR3 spans 16 residues. CDR3 protein: CAWSGLGQDISYEQYF. In DNA, the CDR3 is TGTGCCTGGAGTGGGCTGGGCCAGGACATCTCCTACGAGCAGTACTTC.

A single count supports this clone. The chain carries TRBV2 and TRBJ2-5; the D is unclear. Germline CDR1 reads SNHLY; CDR2 reads FYNNEI. The CDR3 is 15 residues long. Between the trimmed V and J ends, which lost 5 bases and 5 bases, there was a span of 18 bases. CDR3 sequence reads: CASSWFREARETQYF. Here the CDR3 DNA reads TGTGCCAGCAGTTGGTTCAGAGAGGCCCGTGAGACCCAGTACTTC.

This chain connects TRBV27 to TRBJ1-3; D is perhaps TRBD1 (5 bases). In germline, CDR1 is MNHEY, CDR2 SMNVEV (reference sequence). The CDR3 covers 13 residues. The V end lost 8 bases, the J end lost 3 bases, and 11 bases lay between the germline ends. This CDR3 is CASAQVNGNTIYF. CDR3 in DNA: TGTGCCAGCGCACAGGTTAATGGAAACACCATATATTTT.

The chain employs TRBV29-1 and TRBJ2-3; no reliable D call. The germline V gene encodes CDR1 SQVTM and CDR2 ANQGSEA. V lost 7 bases and J 6 bases, leaving 14 bases between the germline ends. This CDR3 spans 12 amino acids. CDR3 sequence reads: CSAVRSGDTQYF. As DNA, the CDR3 is TGCAGCGCCGTGCGGAGTGGTGATACGCAGTATTTT.

V usage is TRBV25-1 and J usage is TRBJ2-7; D is undetermined. The length of the CDR3 is 11 residues. Germline V CDR1 and CDR2: MGHDK, SYGVNS. Trimming removed 4 bases at V and 4 bases at J, with 5 bases between. The CDR3 bases are TGTGCCAGCAGTGGGAGATACGAGCAGTACTTC. Its protein product is CASSGRYEQYF.

The chain uses TRBV23-1 and TRBJ1-5; tentatively, D is TRBD1 (6 bases). TRBV23-1 is flagged as an ORF with uncertain function. Trimming pared 3 bases from V and 4 bases from J, leaving 19 bases between. CDR3 size: 17 residues. This CDR3 is CASSHLKGGVGNQPQHF. In nucleotides, the CDR3 is TGCGCCAGCAGTCACCTAAAAGGGGGGGTTGGAAATCAGCCCCAGCATTTT.